There are a few counts of the clone carrying this TCR beta chain. Its antigen is still unknown. This sample was included in a study of shared clonotypes between healthy human individuals. Overall study results and limits: Sequencing depth was a factor that was expected to affect clonotype sharing among donors. Clonotypes shared by all four donors outscored non-shared clonotypes in generation probability. On the whole, naive subsets had larger estimated richness than memory subsets had.

The CDR3 runs 14 residues. Germline assignment: CDR1 KGHSH and CDR2 LQKENI. V shed 1 base and J shed 4 bases, with 7 bases lying between them. Every subset's genomic DNA went evenly onto several immunoSEQ plates. Repertoires were generated with immunoSEQ multiplex PCR, while TCRdb's copy carries only in-frame clones and drops some. This repertoire shows about 2,500,000 clones, just over 90% found once; its top ten account for more than 0.12%. The origin of this receptor is a man younger than 35 in good health. J is TRBJ2-2 and V is TRBV18, with D possibly TRBD2 on 5 matching bases. The sequencing sample was made of naive CD4+ T cells sorted from blood. Stated subset: CD45RA+ positively selected. DNA of the CDR3: TGTGCCAGCTCACCACGAGGGCCCACCGGGGAGCTGTTTTTT. This gives the protein CASSPRGPTGELFF.